Presented here are 11 T cell receptor beta chains from one specimen sequenced in a study of T cell changes during pregnancy in multiple sclerosis. Some clones are missing from TCRdb's copy, which holds only in-frame ones; the method was immunoSEQ multiplex PCR. The table shows nearly 60,000 clones, with roughly nine tenths occurring only once. The sequencing used CD4+ T cells from peripheral blood mononuclear cells, collected after pregnancy. These receptors were taken from a female donor in good health, enrolled as a control in a pregnancy study.

The chain has TRBV6-6 and TRBJ2-7; D might be TRBD1 (7 bases). In germline, CDR1 is MNHNY, CDR2 SVGAGI (reference sequence). V was shortened by 5 bases and J by 0 bases, with 11 bases between the two germline ends. CDR3 length: 14 residues. Here the CDR3 reads CASSQGGSSYEQYF. The DNA for the CDR3 is TGTGCCAGCAGTCAGGGGGGAAGCTCCTACGAGCAGTACTTC.

V gene TRBV25-1 combines with J gene TRBJ1-4, with TRBD1 as a possible D gene (5 bases). Germline V lookup: CDR1 MGHDK, CDR2 SYGVNS. V lost 3 bases and J lost 4, with 15 bases in between. The CDR3 runs to 16 residues. The CDR3 loop is CASSDSSWGGNEKLFF. The CDR3 nucleotides are TGTGCCAGCAGTGACTCGAGTTGGGGGGGTAATGAAAAACTGTTTTTT.

The V and J genes are TRBV10-3 and TRBJ2-1; TRBD1 matches at 8 bases. The germline CDR1 and CDR2 sequences are ENHRY and SYGVKD. V was pared by 6 bases and J by 6 bases, with 7 bases of the junction left unmatched. The CDR3 consists of 14 residues. The chain's CDR3 is CAISGQGLTNEQFF. The CDR3 nucleotides are TGTGCCATCAGCGGACAGGGTTTGACCAATGAGCAGTTCTTC.

The CDR3 here is CASSLGAGDGYSGDTQYF. The CDR3 bases are TGTGCCAGCAGCTTGGGGGCAGGGGATGGGTATTCAGGAGATACGCAGTATTTT. The V gene is TRBV5-5, the J gene TRBJ2-3; possibly TRBD1 for D (6 bases). Germline V CDR1 and CDR2: SGHKS, YYEKEE (reference sequence). V lost 0 bases and J lost 5, with 22 bases in between. The CDR3 contains 18 residues.

This chain connects TRBV5-1 to TRBJ1-2; D is uncertain. Trimming left V 4 bases short and J 2 bases short, with 12 bases between. Germline values: CDR1 SGHRS, CDR2 YFSETQ. The CDR3 has 14 amino acids. Here the CDR3 DNA reads TGCGCCAGCAGCCCAGGATATCGGAACTATGGCTACACCTTC. It yields the protein CASSPGYRNYGYTF.

The chain is built from TRBV5-1 and TRBJ2-5; the D gene is possibly TRBD2 (6 bases). CDR1 is SGHRS, CDR2 YFSETQ, per germline. CDR3 length: 13 amino acids. V lost 4 bases to trimming and J lost 5 bases, with 12 bases between them. The CDR3 nucleotides read TGCGCCAGCAGCCCGGGGGATCGTGAGACCCAGTACTTC. Translated: CASSPGDRETQYF.

V usage is TRBV7-2 and J usage is TRBJ2-3, with a possible D match to TRBD2 (6 bases). Germline CDR1 reads SGHTA; CDR2 reads FQGNSA. Trimming shortened V by 1 base and J by 0 bases, and 14 bases separated the two germline ends. The CDR3 consists of 17 residues. CDR3 in amino acids: CASSLVPGGASTDTQYF. The CDR3 DNA is TGTGCCAGCAGCTTAGTCCCCGGCGGGGCTAGCACAGATACGCAGTATTTT.

This clone has only a few counts. This chain links TRBV5-6 with TRBJ1-1; 8 nucleotides agree with TRBD1. The CDR3 runs 16 residues. The V and J ends lost 2 bases and 0 bases, in that order; junction bases with no gene match: 6. Germline CDR1 is SGHDT and CDR2 is YYEEEE. Here the CDR3 DNA reads TGTGCCAGCAGCTTTACCGGGACAGGCTTGAACACTGAAGCTTTCTTT. Amino acid sequence: CASSFTGTGLNTEAFF.

The rearrangement joins TRBV30 to TRBJ2-7; 9 bases are a match to TRBD2. CDR3 length: 14 amino acids. Germline-derived CDR1 and CDR2 are GTSNPN and SVGIG (reference sequence). The V and J ends lost 0 bases and 5 bases, in that order; junction bases with no gene match: 5. CDR3 residues: CAWSVMRGGDEQYF. In DNA form, the CDR3 reads TGTGCCTGGAGTGTAATGCGGGGGGGCGACGAGCAGTACTTC.

This clone was seen more than once but under ten times. The genes are TRBV30 and TRBJ1-1; D might be TRBD1 (5 bases). Germline V gene lookup returns CDR1 GTSNPN and CDR2 SVGIG (reference sequence). Trimming stripped 4 bases from V and 1 base from J, with 10 bases between. This CDR3 is 13 amino acids long. The CDR3 sequence: CAWNIGANTEAFF. The DNA for the CDR3 is TGTGCCTGGAACATTGGGGCGAACACTGAAGCTTTCTTT. The full variable domain, its missing parts supplied by reference TRBV30 and TRBJ1-1, is SQTIHQWPATLVQPVGSPLSLECTVEGTSNPNLYWYRQAAGRGLQLLFYSVGIGQISSEVPQNLSASRPQDRQFILSSKKLLLSDSGFYLCAWNIGANTEAFFGQGTRLTVV.

The chain combines TRBV10-3 with TRBJ2-3, with a possible D match to TRBD2 (5 bases). The CDR3 is made up of 12 amino acids. The V gene's germline CDR1 is ENHRY and CDR2 SYGVKD. Trimming shortened V by 6 bases and J by 1 base, and 5 bases separated the two germline ends. The CDR3 nucleotides are TGTGCCATCAGGAGGGGCACAGATACGCAGTATTTT. This gives the protein CAIRRGTDTQYF.